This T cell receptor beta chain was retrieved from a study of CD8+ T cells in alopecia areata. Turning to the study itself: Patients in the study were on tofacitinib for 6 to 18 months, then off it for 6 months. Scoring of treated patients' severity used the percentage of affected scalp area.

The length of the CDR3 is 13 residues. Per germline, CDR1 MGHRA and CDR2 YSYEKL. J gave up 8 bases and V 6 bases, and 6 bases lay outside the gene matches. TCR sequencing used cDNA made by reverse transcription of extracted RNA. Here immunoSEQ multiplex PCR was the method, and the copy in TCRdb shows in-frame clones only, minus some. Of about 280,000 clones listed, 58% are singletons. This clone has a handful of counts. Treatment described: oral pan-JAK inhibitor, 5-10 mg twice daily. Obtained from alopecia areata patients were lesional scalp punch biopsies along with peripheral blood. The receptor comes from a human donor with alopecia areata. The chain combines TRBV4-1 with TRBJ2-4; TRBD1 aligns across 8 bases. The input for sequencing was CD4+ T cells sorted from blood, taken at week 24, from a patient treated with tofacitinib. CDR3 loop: CASRADREDIQYF. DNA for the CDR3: TGCGCCAGCAGGGCGGACAGGGAAGACATTCAGTACTTC.